The 3 T cell receptor beta chains reported below all come from one sample, sequenced in a study of T cells in Graves' hyperthyroidism and ophthalmopathy. Amplified TCR beta CDR3 regions came from RNA transcripts. With the HTBI primer set, the TCR CDR3 went through a first round of RT-PCR. Using its own MiXCR run on the multiplex PCR reads, TCRdb lists one record per CDR3 protein. In the table there are 330,000 or so distinct CDR3 sequences, 15% to 20% of which are singletons. The sequenced sample was blood. The receptors come from a woman in her thirties or forties with Graves' ophthalmopathy.

The table lists this clonotype with many counts. The chain has TRBV20-1 and TRBJ2-5, with 7 bases fitting TRBD2. The V gene's germline CDR1 is DFQATT and CDR2 SNEGSKA (reference sequence). This CDR3 spans 16 amino acids. V was clipped by 0 bases and J by 1 base; unmatched bases: 8. CDR3 DNA sequence: TGCAGTGCTAGAGATCCGCGGGAGTGGTTCCAAGAGACCCAGTACTTC. As protein: CSARDPREWFQETQYF.

This clonotype showed up just once. The chain has TRBV28 and TRBJ1-1, with D perhaps matching TRBD1 (6 bases). The V and J ends lost 7 bases and 4 bases respectively, with 19 bases between them. CDR3 length: 15 residues. Germline V gene sequence: CDR1 MDHEN, CDR2 SYDVKM. CDR3 in DNA: TGTGCCAGCACTATCAGGGGTGAATCTCGCACTGAAGCTTTCTTT. Translated: CASTIRGESRTEAFF.

To note about this clonotype: The junction shows a germline mismatch at one end, possibly a read error. The chain carries TRBV3-1 and TRBJ2-3, with 9 bases matching TRBD2. Germline values: CDR1 LGHDT, CDR2 YNNKEL (reference sequence). CDR3 size: 15 residues. As DNA, the CDR3 is TGTGGCAGCAGCCAAGGCGGGAGGGGAACAGATACGCAGTATTTT. Encoded protein: CGSSQGGRGTDTQYF.